The 19 T cell receptor beta chains listed next were all sequenced from one sample in a study of cytomegalovirus exposure and HLA in healthy donors. Use of 60 Vbeta and 13 Jbeta primers characterized the PCR. Assay: immunoSEQ multiplex PCR; the TCRdb copy retains only in-frame clones and omits some. The table has 160,000 or so clones, roughly 79% seen once. Sample: PBMCs. The receptor source for this set is a woman younger than 30 in good health and CMV-seropositive.

The chain couples TRBV5-1 to TRBJ2-7; D perhaps matches TRBD2 (6 bases). The CDR3 is 14 residues long. CDR1 SGHRS and CDR2 YFSETQ come from the germline V gene. V lost 2 bases to trimming and J lost 1 base, with 10 bases between them. The CDR3 bases are TGCGCCAGCAGCTTCACTAGCAATTCCTACGAGCAGTACTTC. Its translation is CASSFTSNSYEQYF.

In its sample, this clone was seen once. V gene TRBV5-4 combines with J gene TRBJ2-3; perhaps TRBD2 as D (6 bases). CDR3 length: 16 residues. Germline CDR1 reads SGHNT; CDR2 reads YYREEE (reference sequence). Deletions cut 4 bases from V and 2 bases from J, with 17 bases between. The CDR3 DNA is TGTGCCAGCAGCCGACCAGACTCGGGGGACACAGATACGCAGTATTTT. Translating it yields CASSRPDSGDTDTQYF.

This chain connects TRBV7-2 to TRBJ2-3; 9 bases align to TRBD2. Losses at the gene ends were 5 bases for V and 10 bases for J; bases not matched to a gene: 13. The CDR3 covers 15 residues. Per the germline V gene, CDR1 is SGHTA and CDR2 is FQGNSA. Written as DNA, the CDR3 is TGTGCCAGCAGCCTCAGCGGGACTAGCTTTGCAGCGCAGTATTTT. Protein sequence: CASSLSGTSFAAQYF.

The chain is built from TRBV7-3 and TRBJ2-3, with D maybe TRBD2 (6 bases). The CDR3 is 15 amino acids. Germline V gene sequence: CDR1 SGHTA, CDR2 FQGTGA. The V end lost 5 bases, the J end lost 1 base, and 13 bases lay between the germline ends. Here the CDR3 DNA reads TGTGCCAGCAGCCTAAACGGGGGTGGCACAGATACGCAGTATTTT. This codes for CASSLNGGGTDTQYF.

The genes are TRBV30 and TRBJ1-4; no firm D call. The CDR3 consists of 16 residues. V shed 1 base and J shed 0 bases, with 12 bases lying between them. Germline V gene data show CDR1 as GTSNPN and CDR2 as SVGIG (reference sequence). CDR3 sequence (DNA): TGTGCCTGGAGTGCTGCAGGCGTCGCAACTAATGAAAAACTGTTTTTT. Amino acids: CAWSAAGVATNEKLFF.

The chain joins TRBV30 to TRBJ2-3; tentatively, D is TRBD1 (5 bases). Trimming pared 0 bases from V and 0 bases from J, leaving 13 bases between. The germline CDR1 and CDR2 sequences are GTSNPN and SVGIG (reference sequence). The CDR3 totals 16 residues. The CDR3 loop reads CAWSVIRQTSTDTQYF. The CDR3 DNA reads TGTGCCTGGAGTGTCATCAGACAGACGAGCACAGATACGCAGTATTTT.

This clone was seen once. The genes are TRBV7-3 and TRBJ2-3; the D gene is possibly TRBD2 (6 bases). V shed 4 bases and J shed 4 bases, with 12 bases lying between them. Germline lookup yields CDR1 SGHTA and CDR2 FQGTGA. The CDR3 consists of 14 residues. CDR3 in DNA: TGTGCCAGCAGCTACTCCACGGGGGCAGATACGCAGTATTTT. This codes for CASSYSTGADTQYF. The full variable domain, rest sourced from reference TRBV7-3 and TRBJ2-3, is GAGVSQTPSNKVTEKGKYVELRCDPISGHTALYWYRQSLGQGPEFLIYFQGTGAADDSGLPNDRFFAVRPEGSVSTLKIQRTERGDSAVYLCASSYSTGADTQYFGPGTRLTVL.

In this sample, this clone turned up a few times. The chain has TRBV2 and TRBJ1-5; D uncertain. V lost 4 bases, J lost 9 bases, and 22 bases lay in between. Per germline, CDR1 SNHLY and CDR2 FYNNEI. The CDR3 has 16 amino acids. CDR3 DNA: TGTGCCAGCAGTGTTCAGGTAACCTCGTCCAGGCGGCCCCAGCATTTT. Translating it yields CASSVQVTSSRRPQHF.

This chain connects TRBV15 to TRBJ2-1; the D gene is possibly TRBD2 (6 bases). CDR3 length: 18 residues. CDR1 LNHNV and CDR2 YYDKDF come from the germline V gene (reference sequence). The V gene lost 0 bases and the J gene lost 3 bases, with 18 bases spanning the gap. In nucleotides, the CDR3 is TGTGCCACCAGCAGAGATATACGAGAGCGGGCTAGCTACAATGAGCAGTTCTTC. It specifies CATSRDIRERASYNEQFF.

V is TRBV9 and J is TRBJ1-1; D is perhaps TRBD1 (5 bases). CDR1 SGDLS and CDR2 YYNGEE come from the germline V gene. The CDR3 has 15 amino acids. V gave up 0 bases and J gave up 6 bases, with 15 bases separating them. The CDR3 sequence is CASSVVLGGSAEAFF. CDR3 in DNA: TGTGCCAGCAGCGTAGTTCTCGGGGGGTCCGCTGAAGCTTTCTTT.

V usage is TRBV7-2 and J usage is TRBJ2-7; D is perhaps TRBD2 (5 bases). V shed 4 bases and J shed 0 bases, with 13 bases lying between them. The CDR3 is 15 residues long. In germline, CDR1 is SGHTA, CDR2 FQGNSA. The CDR3 sequence: CASSWASGSSYEQYF. The DNA of the CDR3 is TGTGCCAGCAGCTGGGCGTCGGGGTCCTCCTACGAGCAGTACTTC.

V and J are TRBV9 and TRBJ2-2; D is possibly TRBD1 (6 bases). The germline V gene has CDR1 SGDLS and CDR2 YYNGEE. The CDR3 extends over 16 amino acids. Trimming took off 4 bases at V and 0 bases at J, with 13 bases between the two ends. CDR3 sequence reads: CASSITTGANTGELFF. In nucleotides, the CDR3 is TGTGCCAGCAGCATTACGACAGGTGCGAACACCGGGGAGCTGTTTTTT.

The chain couples TRBV13 to TRBJ1-6; 9 bases are shared with TRBD1. After removal of 2 bases from V and 4 bases from J, the junction contained 3 bases not matched to a gene. Germline loops: CDR1 PRHDT, CDR2 FYEKMQ (reference sequence). The CDR3 extends over 16 amino acids. The CDR3 here is CASSLNRGRYNSPLHF. The CDR3 DNA reads TGTGCCAGCAGCTTAAACAGGGGGCGTTATAATTCACCCCTCCACTTT.

This clone showed up just a few times. V is TRBV19 and J is TRBJ1-2; 8 bases fit TRBD1. The CDR3 sequence is 14 residues long. V was pared by 5 bases and J by 4 bases, with 6 bases of the junction left unmatched. Germline-derived CDR1 and CDR2 are LNHDA and SQIVND (reference sequence). The CDR3 reads CASSSRGQGYGYTF. The CDR3 DNA follows: TGTGCCAGTAGTTCCAGGGGGCAAGGCTATGGCTACACCTTC.

This clone was seen a few times. The V and J genes are TRBV7-9 and TRBJ1-3; TRBD1 is a possible D gene (6 bases). Trimming pared 1 base from V and 4 bases from J, leaving 11 bases between. CDR3 length: 15 amino acids. Per the germline V gene, CDR1 is SEHNR and CDR2 is FQNEAQ (reference sequence). The CDR3 sequence is CASSLDPGVGNTIYF. CDR3 DNA: TGTGCCAGCAGCTTAGATCCAGGGGTCGGAAACACCATATATTTT.

V is TRBV4-2 and J is TRBJ1-1; TRBD1 might be the D (5 bases). The CDR3 is 14 residues long. Trimming left V 4 bases short and J 1 base short, with 10 bases between. The germline CDR1 and CDR2 sequences are LGHNA and YNFKEQ. The CDR3 is CASSPPRGNTEAFF. DNA for the CDR3: TGTGCCAGCAGCCCACCTAGGGGGAACACTGAAGCTTTCTTT.

The V and J genes are TRBV27 and TRBJ1-2; D not certain. V lost 0 bases, J lost 6 bases, and 8 bases lay in between. The germline gives CDR1 MNHEY, CDR2 SMNVEV (reference sequence). The CDR3 is 13 amino acids. CDR3 nucleotides: TGTGCCAGCAGTTTATCGGCGGGTAATGGCTACACCTTC. Translated, it gives CASSLSAGNGYTF.

The V gene is TRBV11-3, the J gene TRBJ2-7, with a possible D match to TRBD2 (6 bases). The CDR3 length is 13 residues. The V gene's germline CDR1 is SGHNT and CDR2 YENEEA. Trimming took 5 bases from V and 2 from J, leaving 10 bases between them. The DNA of the CDR3 is TGTGCCAGCAGCCCGGGAGTTACCTACGAGCAGTACTTC. Amino acids: CASSPGVTYEQYF.

The J gene is TRBJ1-2, the V gene TRBV19; 7 positions match TRBD1. The length of the CDR3 is 15 residues. The V gene's germline CDR1 is LNHDA and CDR2 SQIVND (reference sequence). CDR3 nucleotide sequence: TGTGTTACCACGGGACAGCAGAAAGGGAACTATGGCTACACCTTC. It translates to CVTTGQQKGNYGYTF. Full variable domain (rest looked up from reference TRBV19 and TRBJ1-2): DGGITQSPKYLFRKEGQNVTLSCEQNLNHDAMYWYRQDPGQGLRLIYYSQIVNDFQKGDIAEGYSVSREKKESFPLTVTSAQKNPTAFYLCVTTGQQKGNYGYTFGSGTRLTVV.